This T cell receptor (beta chain) was obtained from a study of cytomegalovirus exposure and HLA in healthy donors. Study-level points and caveats: Under in vitro conditions, a few CMV-associated chains were confirmed as specific for CMV antigens. The classifier, whose performance was assessed in both the original and validation cohorts, reportedly diagnosed cytomegalovirus status with high specificity and sensitivity.

The CDR3 loop spans 17 amino acids. Losses at the gene ends were 6 bases for V and 3 bases for J; bases not matched to a gene: 14. Germline V gene data show CDR1 as KGHSH and CDR2 as LQKENI. Comment on this clone: The antigen is unknown.

The donors belonged to the approximately 110-subject validation cohort, separate from the approximately 670-subject first cohort. TCRdb keeps only in-frame clones here, not all; method: immunoSEQ multiplex PCR. Of about 130,000 clones in the sample, approximately 82% were seen once. The source is a man aged 25 to 40 in good health and CMV-seropositive. The J gene is TRBJ2-1, the V gene TRBV18; TRBD1 agrees at 7 bases. Material for sequencing was PBMCs. In DNA form, the CDR3 reads TGTGCCAGCTCCCAGATGACCGGGACAGAAGGCTACAATGAGCAGTTCTTC. This encodes CASSQMTGTEGYNEQFF.